This T cell receptor (beta chain) is from a study of T cells in women clearing cervical HPV infection. Turning to the study itself: No precancer developed; the control's incident HPV16 infection cleared within 12 months.

Remarks on this clone: The read halts 3 residues ahead of the CDR3 end, with the missing end drawn from the germline J gene.

Trimming at V came to 3 bases and at J to 3 bases, leaving 4 bases not matched to a gene. CDR3 length: 15 amino acids. Data came from immunoSEQ multiplex PCR; TCRdb stores just in-frame clones and leaves some out. Its clone listing holds around 31,000 clones. The sequence came from a woman between 18 and 70 years old with a cervical HPV16 infection that either progressed to CIN3+ or cleared (not recorded which). This sequence joins TRBV12-3 or TRBV12-4 and TRBJ2-1; 8 nucleotides agree with TRBD2. What was sequenced was blood buffy coat. This chain's CDR3 is CASSFGAGVYNEQFF. Incomplete CDR3 DNA: TGTGCCAGCAGTTTTGGAGCGGGGGTCTACAATGAG.